The clone carrying this T cell receptor (beta chain) appeared a single time. Its antigen is unknown. Sequenced by immunoSEQ multiplex PCR; TCRdb stores in-frame clones only, minus some. The top ten hold 0.6% to 0.7% of the sample, which has around 980,000 clones, about four fifths seen once. Trimming removed 4 bases from V and 9 bases from J, with 13 bases in between. This CDR3 spans 13 amino acids. CDR1 is SGHTA and CDR2 is FQGTGA in the germline V gene. The data derive from a study of shared clonotypes between healthy human individuals. Naive CD45RA+ and memory CD45RA-negative subsets were split from CD4+ cells. Study-wide results and limits: With few donors, the genetic and exposure-history diversity represented was limited.

The receptor's source is a man aged 18 to 30 in good health. Some clones in this sample may be carry-over from other donors' samples. V usage is TRBV7-3 and J usage is TRBJ2-1, with D hard to call. Material for sequencing was memory CD4+ T cells from PBMCs. This sample's subset: CD45RA-negative fraction. The CDR3 loop is CASSSSGPLEQFF. The CDR3 nucleotides are TGTGCCAGCAGCTCCTCGGGCCCCCTTGAGCAGTTCTTC. The full variable domain, completed using reference TRBV7-3 and TRBJ2-1, is GAGVSQTPSNKVTEKGKYVELRCDPISGHTALYWYRQSLGQGPEFLIYFQGTGAADDSGLPNDRFFAVRPEGSVSTLKIQRTERGDSAVYLCASSSSGPLEQFFGPGTRLTVL.